The 13 T cell receptor beta chains below come from one sample, sequenced in a study of OX40 agonist ivuxolimab in advanced cancers. The assay was immunoSEQ multiplex PCR, and TCRdb's table has in-frame clones only and misses some. The sample contains approximately 84,000 clones, around nine tenths of which appear only once. Specimen: CD4+ or CD8+ T cells sorted from blood, collected in a trial of the OX40 agonist ivuxolimab. The receptors here all came from an adult with an advanced solid tumor such as melanoma, head and neck, liver or kidney cancer.

A single count supports this clone. The CDR3 protein is CASSEPNNEQFF. DNA for the CDR3: TGCGCCAGCAGTGAGCCGAACAATGAGCAGTTCTTC. The chain combines TRBV10-2 with TRBJ2-1; no firm D call. This CDR3 spans 12 amino acids. CDR1 and CDR2 (germline): WSHSY, SAAADI. Trimming removed 2 bases from V and 5 bases from J, with 4 bases in between.

The rearrangement joins TRBV14 to TRBJ2-3, with D hard to call. The CDR3 length is 17 residues. V was clipped by 4 bases and J by 0 bases, with 17 bases between them. The germline CDR1 and CDR2 sequences are SGHDN and FVKESK. For the CDR3, the DNA is TGTGCCAGCAGCCCCCTAATTCCGGATTCTAGCACAGATACGCAGTATTTT. Protein product: CASSPLIPDSSTDTQYF. Full variable domain (outside the CDR3, taken from reference TRBV14 and TRBJ2-3): EAGVTQFPSHSVIEKGQTVTLRCDPISGHDNLYWYRRVMGKEIKFLLHFVKESKQDESGMPNNRFLAERTGGTYSTLKVQPAELEDSGVYFCASSPLIPDSSTDTQYFGPGTRLTVL.

This chain uses TRBV5-6 with TRBJ2-5; D may correspond to TRBD1 or TRBD2 (6 bases each). V lost 3 bases to trimming and J lost 7 bases, with 13 bases between them. Germline CDR1 SGHDT, CDR2 YYEEEE. The CDR3 runs to 13 residues. DNA for the CDR3: TGTGCCAGCAGCTCCTACAGGGAGGCGACCCAGTACTTC. Its translation: CASSSYREATQYF.

The chain uses TRBV28 and TRBJ2-2, with a weak D call TRBD2 (6 bases). There are 13 residues in the CDR3. Looked up from germline, CDR1 is MDHEN and CDR2 is SYDVKM. Trimming pared 7 bases from V and 7 bases from J, leaving 13 bases between. CDR3 bases: TGTGCCAGCATTCGGGAGAATTTCGGGGAGCTGTTTTTT. Translated: CASIRENFGELFF. The full variable domain, rest sourced from reference TRBV28 and TRBJ2-2, is DVKVTQSSRYLVKRTGEKVFLECVQDMDHENMFWYRQDPGLGLRLIYFSYDVKMKEKGDIPEGYSVSREKKERFSLILESASTNQTSMYLCASIRENFGELFFGEGSRLTVL.

The V call is TRBV7-3, the J call TRBJ2-4, with 8 positions matching TRBD1. The CDR3 sequence is 13 residues long. Germline V gene data show CDR1 as SGHTA and CDR2 as FQGTGA. With 2 bases clipped from V and 6 bases from J, the junction kept 0 bases outside the gene matches. CDR3 residues: CASSLGTGNIQYF. CDR3 sequence (DNA): TGTGCCAGCAGCTTAGGGACAGGAAACATTCAGTACTTC.

For the CDR3, the DNA is TGCGCCAGCCGCACCTCCTACGAGCAGTACTTC. Protein: CASRTSYEQYF. The chain carries TRBV10-1 and TRBJ2-7, with unresolved D. The CDR3 extends over 11 amino acids. Trimming took 8 bases from V and 0 from J, leaving 5 bases between them. Germline values: CDR1 WNHNN, CDR2 SYGVQD (reference sequence).

The CDR3 region has the DNA TGCAGTGCTTCCCCTCCCCCCCAGTTCTTC. It specifies CSASPPPQFF. The chain carries TRBV20-1 and TRBJ2-1; no definite D call. Trimming shortened V by 5 bases and J by 13 bases, and 12 bases separated the two germline ends. The CDR3 is 10 amino acids. The germline V gene has CDR1 DFQATT and CDR2 SNEGSKA (reference sequence).

This chain uses TRBV10-3 with TRBJ2-7; D possibly matches TRBD1 or TRBD2 (5 bases each). Germline CDR1 is ENHRY and CDR2 is SYGVKD. This CDR3 is built from 13 residues. Trimming took 7 bases from V and 4 from J, leaving 14 bases between them. CDR3 coding DNA: TGTGCCATCAAGAGGGCAGGGAGATACGAGCAGTACTTC. Protein: CAIKRAGRYEQYF.

The gene calls are TRBV19 and TRBJ2-1; possible D gene TRBD2, 5 bases. The CDR3 extends over 15 amino acids. Trimming stripped 8 bases from V and 7 bases from J, with 21 bases between. Germline CDR1 reads LNHDA; CDR2 reads SQIVND (reference sequence). The CDR3 loop reads CASPDRPEGLNEQFF. In DNA form, the CDR3 reads TGTGCCAGTCCGGACCGCCCTGAGGGTCTTAATGAGCAGTTCTTC.

The chain is built from TRBV5-1 and TRBJ2-3; D perhaps matches TRBD2 (6 bases). The CDR3 consists of 16 residues. Germline V CDR1 and CDR2: SGHRS, YFSETQ. Between the trimmed V and J ends, which lost 4 bases and 1 base, there was a span of 16 bases. CDR3: CASSRGNSGRTDTQYF. CDR3 sequence (DNA): TGCGCCAGCAGCCGCGGGAATAGCGGTCGCACAGATACGCAGTATTTT.

This chain joins TRBV11-2 and TRBJ2-1; 8 bases are shared with TRBD2. In germline, CDR1 is SGHAT, CDR2 FQNNGV. The CDR3 totals 16 residues. V trimming: 2 bases; J trimming: 4 bases; junction bases outside the gene matches: 7. This CDR3 reads CASSLSVAGSYNEQFF. Written as DNA, the CDR3 is TGTGCCAGCAGCTTAAGTGTAGCGGGATCTTACAATGAGCAGTTCTTC.

This chain uses TRBV30 with TRBJ2-3, with 10 bases that match TRBD2. With V trimmed by 0 bases and J by 0 bases, 9 bases remained unmatched. Germline lookup yields CDR1 GTSNPN and CDR2 SVGIG (reference sequence). The length of the CDR3 is 18 residues. The CDR3 DNA reads TGTGCCTGGAGTGTACCAGCGGGGGGGCCGCTCAGCACAGATACGCAGTATTTT. Translation gives CAWSVPAGGPLSTDTQYF.

V and J are TRBV7-2 and TRBJ1-1, with D hard to call. V was trimmed by 5 bases and J by 2 bases, leaving 12 bases between them. The CDR3 loop spans 14 amino acids. Germline V gives CDR1 SGHTA, CDR2 FQGNSA. CDR3 protein: CASSLGRGNTEAFF. CDR3 in DNA: TGTGCCAGCAGCCTAGGGAGAGGAAACACTGAAGCTTTCTTT.